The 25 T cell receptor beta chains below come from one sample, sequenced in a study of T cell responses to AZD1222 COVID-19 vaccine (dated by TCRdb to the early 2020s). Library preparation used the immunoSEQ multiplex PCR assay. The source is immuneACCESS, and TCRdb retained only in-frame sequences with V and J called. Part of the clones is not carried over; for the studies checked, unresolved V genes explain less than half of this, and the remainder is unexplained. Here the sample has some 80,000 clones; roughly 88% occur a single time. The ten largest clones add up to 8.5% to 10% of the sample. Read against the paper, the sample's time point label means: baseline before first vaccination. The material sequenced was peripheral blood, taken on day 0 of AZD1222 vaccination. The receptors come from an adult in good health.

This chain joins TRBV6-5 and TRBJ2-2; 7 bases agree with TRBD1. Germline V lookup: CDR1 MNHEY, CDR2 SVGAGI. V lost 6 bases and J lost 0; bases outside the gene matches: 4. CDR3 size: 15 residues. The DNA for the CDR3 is TGTGCCAGCAGAGGGACAGTCGCGAACACCGGGGAGCTGTTTTTT. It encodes CASRGTVANTGELFF.

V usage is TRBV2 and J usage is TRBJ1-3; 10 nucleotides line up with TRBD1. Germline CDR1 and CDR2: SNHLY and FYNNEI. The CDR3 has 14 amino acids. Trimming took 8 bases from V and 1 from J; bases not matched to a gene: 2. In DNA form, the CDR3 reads TGTGCCAGCCGGGACAGGGGTTCTGGAAACACCATATATTTT. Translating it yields CASRDRGSGNTIYF.

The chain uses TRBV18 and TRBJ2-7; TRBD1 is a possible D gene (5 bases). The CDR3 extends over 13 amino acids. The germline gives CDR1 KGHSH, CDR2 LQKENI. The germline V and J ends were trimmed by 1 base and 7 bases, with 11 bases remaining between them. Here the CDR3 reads CASSPRGLEEQYF. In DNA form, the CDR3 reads TGTGCCAGCTCACCACGGGGCCTAGAGGAGCAGTACTTC.

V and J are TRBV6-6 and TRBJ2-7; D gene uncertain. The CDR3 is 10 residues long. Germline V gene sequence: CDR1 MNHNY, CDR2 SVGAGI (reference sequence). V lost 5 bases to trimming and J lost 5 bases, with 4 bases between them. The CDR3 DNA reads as TGTGCCAGCAGTAGGAACGAGCAGTACTTC. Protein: CASSRNEQYF.

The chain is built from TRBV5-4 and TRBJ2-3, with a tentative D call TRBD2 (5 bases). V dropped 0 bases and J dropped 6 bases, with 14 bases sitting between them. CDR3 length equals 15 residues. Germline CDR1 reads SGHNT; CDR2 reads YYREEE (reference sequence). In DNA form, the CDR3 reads TGTGCCAGCAGCTTGGATTACGGGTGGGAGGATACGCAGTATTTT. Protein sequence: CASSLDYGWEDTQYF. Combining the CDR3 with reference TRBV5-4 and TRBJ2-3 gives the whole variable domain ETGVTQSPTHLIKTRGQQVTLRCSSQSGHNTVSWYQQALGQGPQFIFQYYREEENGRGNFPPRFSGLQFPNYSSELNVNALELDDSALYLCASSLDYGWEDTQYFGPGTRLTVL.

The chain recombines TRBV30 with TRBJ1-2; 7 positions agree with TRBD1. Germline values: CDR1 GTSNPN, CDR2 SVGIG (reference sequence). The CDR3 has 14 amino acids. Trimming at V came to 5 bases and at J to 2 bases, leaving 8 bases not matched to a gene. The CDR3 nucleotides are TGTGCCTGGCTCTCAGGGGGTGGAAACTATGGCTACACCTTC. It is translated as CAWLSGGGNYGYTF.

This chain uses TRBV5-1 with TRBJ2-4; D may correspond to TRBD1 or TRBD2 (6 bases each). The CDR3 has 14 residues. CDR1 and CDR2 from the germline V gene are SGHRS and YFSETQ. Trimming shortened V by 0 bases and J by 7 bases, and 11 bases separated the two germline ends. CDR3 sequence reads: CASSLEGGPNIQYF. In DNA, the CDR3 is TGCGCCAGCAGCTTGGAAGGGGGGCCGAACATTCAGTACTTC. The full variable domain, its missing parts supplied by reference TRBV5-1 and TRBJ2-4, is KAGVTQTPRYLIKTRGQQVTLSCSPISGHRSVSWYQQTPGQGLQFLFEYFSETQRNKGNFPGRFSGRQFSNSRSEMNVSTLELGDSALYLCASSLEGGPNIQYFGAGTRLSVL.

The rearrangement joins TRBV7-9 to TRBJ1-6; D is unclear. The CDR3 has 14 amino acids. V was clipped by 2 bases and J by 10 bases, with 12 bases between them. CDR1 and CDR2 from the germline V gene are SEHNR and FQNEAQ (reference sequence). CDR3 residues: CASSLSVDFSPLHF. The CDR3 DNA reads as TGTGCCAGCAGCTTATCAGTGGACTTCTCACCCCTCCACTTT.

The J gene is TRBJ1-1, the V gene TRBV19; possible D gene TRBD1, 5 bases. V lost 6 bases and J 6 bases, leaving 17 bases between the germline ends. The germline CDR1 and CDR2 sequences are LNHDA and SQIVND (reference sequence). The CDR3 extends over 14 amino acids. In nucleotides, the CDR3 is TGTGCCAGTAGCGAACTTGGGCAGGGCGCTGAAGCTTTCTTT. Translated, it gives CASSELGQGAEAFF.

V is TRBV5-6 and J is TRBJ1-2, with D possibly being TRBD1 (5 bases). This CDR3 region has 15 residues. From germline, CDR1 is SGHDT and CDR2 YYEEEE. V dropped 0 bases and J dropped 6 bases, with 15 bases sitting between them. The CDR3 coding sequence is TGTGCCAGCAGCTTGGGTCCAGGGTGGGGGAATGGCTACACCTTC. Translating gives CASSLGPGWGNGYTF. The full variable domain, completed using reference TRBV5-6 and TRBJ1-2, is DAGVTQSPTHLIKTRGQQVTLRCSPKSGHDTVSWYQQALGQGPQFIFQYYEEEERQRGNFPDRFSGHQFPNYSSELNVNALLLGDSALYLCASSLGPGWGNGYTFGSGTRLTVV.

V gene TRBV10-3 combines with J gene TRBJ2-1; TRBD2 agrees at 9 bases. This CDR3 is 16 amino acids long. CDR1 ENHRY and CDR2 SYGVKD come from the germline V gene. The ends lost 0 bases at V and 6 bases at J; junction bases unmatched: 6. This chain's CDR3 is CAISESAGGPSNEQFF. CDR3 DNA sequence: TGTGCCATCAGTGAGTCAGCGGGAGGACCCTCCAATGAGCAGTTCTTC.

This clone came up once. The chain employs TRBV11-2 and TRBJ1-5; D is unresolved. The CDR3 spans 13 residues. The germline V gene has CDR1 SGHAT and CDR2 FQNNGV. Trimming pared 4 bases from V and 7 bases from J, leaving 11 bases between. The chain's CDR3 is CASSSGEGQPQHF. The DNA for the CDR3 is TGTGCCAGCAGCTCAGGAGAGGGCCAGCCCCAGCATTTT.

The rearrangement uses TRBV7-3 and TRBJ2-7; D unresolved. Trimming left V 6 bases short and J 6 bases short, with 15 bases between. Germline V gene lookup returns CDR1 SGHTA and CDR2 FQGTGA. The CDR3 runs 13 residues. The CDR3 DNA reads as TGTGCCAGCAGATCTACACAGAATGGCGAGCAGTACTTC. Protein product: CASRSTQNGEQYF. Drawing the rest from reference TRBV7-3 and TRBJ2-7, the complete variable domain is GAGVSQTPSNKVTEKGKYVELRCDPISGHTALYWYRQSLGQGPEFLIYFQGTGAADDSGLPNDRFFAVRPEGSVSTLKIQRTERGDSAVYLCASRSTQNGEQYFGPGTRLTVT.

This chain's CDR3 is CASSYAGGSTGELFF. The CDR3 DNA reads as TGTGCCAGCAGTTACGCAGGGGGGAGCACCGGGGAGCTGTTTTTT. The chain is built from TRBV6-5 and TRBJ2-2, with TRBD1 as a possible D gene (7 bases). The length of the CDR3 is 15 residues. Trimming shortened V by 2 bases and J by 4 bases, and 11 bases separated the two germline ends. Germline-derived CDR1 and CDR2 are MNHEY and SVGAGI.

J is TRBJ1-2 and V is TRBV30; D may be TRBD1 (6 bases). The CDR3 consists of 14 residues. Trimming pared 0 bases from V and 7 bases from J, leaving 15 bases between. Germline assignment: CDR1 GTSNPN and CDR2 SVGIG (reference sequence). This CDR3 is CAWSVPGGRGGYTF. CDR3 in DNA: TGTGCCTGGAGTGTTCCCGGGGGCCGGGGTGGCTACACCTTC.

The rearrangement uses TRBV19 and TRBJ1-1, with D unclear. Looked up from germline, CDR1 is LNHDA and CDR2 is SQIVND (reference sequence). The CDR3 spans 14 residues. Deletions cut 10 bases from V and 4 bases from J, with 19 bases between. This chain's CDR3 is CATLMGSWGTEAFF. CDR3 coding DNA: TGTGCCACTTTAATGGGGAGTTGGGGCACTGAAGCTTTCTTT.

CDR3 nucleotide sequence: TGTGCCAGCATCAGTTCGACCGGAACCTACGAGCAGTACTTC. This sequence encodes CASISSTGTYEQYF. The V gene is TRBV27, the J gene TRBJ2-7, with D uncertain. Deletions cut 7 bases from V and 2 bases from J, with 15 bases between. Germline V gene lookup returns CDR1 MNHEY and CDR2 SMNVEV (reference sequence). This CDR3 comprises 14 residues.

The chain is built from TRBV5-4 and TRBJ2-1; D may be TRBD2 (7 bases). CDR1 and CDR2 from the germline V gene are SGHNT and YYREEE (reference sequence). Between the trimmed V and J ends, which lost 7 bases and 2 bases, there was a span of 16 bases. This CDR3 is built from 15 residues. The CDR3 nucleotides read TGTGCCAGCCAGAGCAGGGAGGGGGCCTACAATGAGCAGTTCTTC. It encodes CASQSREGAYNEQFF.

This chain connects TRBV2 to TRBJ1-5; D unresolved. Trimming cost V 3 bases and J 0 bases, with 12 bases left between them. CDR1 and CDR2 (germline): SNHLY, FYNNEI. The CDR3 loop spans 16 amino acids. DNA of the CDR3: TGTGCCAGCAGTGATCCGCGGGTGGATAGCAATCAGCCCCAGCATTTT. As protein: CASSDPRVDSNQPQHF.

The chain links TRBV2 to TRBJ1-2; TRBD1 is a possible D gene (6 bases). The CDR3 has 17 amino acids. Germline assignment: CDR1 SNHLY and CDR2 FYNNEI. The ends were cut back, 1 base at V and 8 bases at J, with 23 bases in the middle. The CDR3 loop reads CASSEGIRRTASEGYTF. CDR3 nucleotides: TGTGCCAGCAGTGAAGGAATCAGGAGGACAGCCTCCGAGGGCTACACCTTC.

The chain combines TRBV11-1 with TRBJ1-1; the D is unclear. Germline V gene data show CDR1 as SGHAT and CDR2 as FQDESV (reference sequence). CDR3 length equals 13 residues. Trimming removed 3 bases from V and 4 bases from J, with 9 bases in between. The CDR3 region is CASSFSSPTEAFF. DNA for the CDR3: TGTGCCAGCAGCTTCTCCTCACCCACTGAAGCTTTCTTT. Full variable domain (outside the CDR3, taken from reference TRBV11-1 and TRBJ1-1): EAEVAQSPRYKITEKSQAVAFWCDPISGHATLYWYRQILGQGPELLVQFQDESVVDDSQLPKDRFSAERLKGVDSTLKIQPAELGDSAMYLCASSFSSPTEAFFGQGTRLTVV.

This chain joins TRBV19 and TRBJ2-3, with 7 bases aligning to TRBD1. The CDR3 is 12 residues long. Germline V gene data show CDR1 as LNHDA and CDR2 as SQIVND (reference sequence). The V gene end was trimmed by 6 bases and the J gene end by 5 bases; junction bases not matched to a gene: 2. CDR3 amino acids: CASRNRGDTQYF. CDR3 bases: TGTGCCAGTAGGAACAGGGGAGATACGCAGTATTTT.

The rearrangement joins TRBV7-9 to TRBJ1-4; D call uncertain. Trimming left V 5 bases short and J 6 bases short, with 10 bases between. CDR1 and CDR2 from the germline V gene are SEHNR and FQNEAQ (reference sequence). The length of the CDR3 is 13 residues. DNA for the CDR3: TGTGCCAGCAGCCCAGCAGGATATGAAAAACTGTTTTTT. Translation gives CASSPAGYEKLFF.

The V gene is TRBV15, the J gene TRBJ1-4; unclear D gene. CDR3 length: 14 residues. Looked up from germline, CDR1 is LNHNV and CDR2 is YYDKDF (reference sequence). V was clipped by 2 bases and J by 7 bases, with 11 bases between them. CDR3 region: CATSRPGVGEKLFF. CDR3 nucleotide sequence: TGTGCCACCAGCAGACCTGGGGTAGGTGAAAAACTGTTTTTT.

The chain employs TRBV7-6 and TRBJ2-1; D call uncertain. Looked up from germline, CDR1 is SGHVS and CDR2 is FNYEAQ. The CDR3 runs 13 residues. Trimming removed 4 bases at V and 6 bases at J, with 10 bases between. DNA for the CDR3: TGTGCCAGCAGCTCCTCGCAAATCAATGAGCAGTTCTTC. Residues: CASSSSQINEQFF.